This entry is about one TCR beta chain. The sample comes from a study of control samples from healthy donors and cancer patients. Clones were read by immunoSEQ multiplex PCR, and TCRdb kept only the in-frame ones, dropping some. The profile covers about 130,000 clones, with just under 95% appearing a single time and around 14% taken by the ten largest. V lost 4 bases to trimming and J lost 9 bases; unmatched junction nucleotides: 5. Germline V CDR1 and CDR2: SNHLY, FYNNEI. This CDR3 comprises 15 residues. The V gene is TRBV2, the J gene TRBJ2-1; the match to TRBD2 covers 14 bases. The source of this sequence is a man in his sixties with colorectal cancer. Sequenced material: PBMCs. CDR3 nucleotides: TGTGCCAGCAGTGCGACTAGCGGGGGGGCCAGTGAGCAGTTCTTC. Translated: CASSATSGGASEQFF.